This T cell receptor beta chain derives from a study of beta chain features in type 1 diabetes. Study-wide background: Healthy donors and patients showed comparable age, gender and cell yields.

This clone was seen more than once but under ten times. Its matching antigen is unknown. Isolation of CD4+ naive, central memory, regulatory and stem cell-like memory cells was achieved by sorting via CD45RO/CCR7/CD25/CD127/CD95/CD27. Overall study findings and caveats: For patients, the naive, central memory and Treg TCRB repertoires appeared more alike than for healthy donors. VDJ junctions sequenced from type 1 diabetes patients showed fewer insertions and more deletions.

This CDR3 region has 14 residues. CDR1 SEHNR and CDR2 FQNEAQ come from the germline V gene (reference sequence). V lost 3 bases and J lost 8, with 13 bases in between. All of the isolated RNA was reverse transcribed, so expressed TCRB transcripts were sequenced. Libraries were prepared by immunoSEQ multiplex PCR; TCRdb keeps only in-frame clonotypes and omits some of them. The profile shows hundreds of thousands of clones, about 32% of them singletons. This sequence was found in a man between 18 and 35 years old in good health. V usage is TRBV7-9 and J usage is TRBJ1-4; D is unclear. The source material was naive CD4+ T cells from blood. The CDR3 nucleotides read TGTGCCAGCAGCTTGGACCCACAAGGAGAAAAACTGTTTTTT. Protein sequence: CASSLDPQGEKLFF.